A single sample gave rise to the 27 T cell receptor beta chains below, sequenced in a study of blood T cells in healthy people across ages (dated by TCRdb to the mid-2010s). The library was made by 5' RACE. The run used an Illumina HiSeq 2500. A second PCR of about 7 to 12 cycles was run with a J-beta primer mix and a sample-barcoded 5' primer. Using fastp at Q25 and MiXCR, TCRdb reprocessed the public reads and kept productive beta chains. Rows matching on CDR3 protein sequence are summarized as one entry with the most common DNA and genes. In this sample the table shows 600,000 or so distinct CDR3 sequences, roughly 31% of which occur a single time. The leading ten clones occupy around 16% of the sample. Sequences were obtained from blood. Receptors were obtained from an elderly woman in good health.

This clonotype was found once. V usage is TRBV19 and J usage is TRBJ2-1, with TRBD1 identical over 8 bases. Germline V gene sequence: CDR1 LNHDA, CDR2 SQIVND (reference sequence). The CDR3 spans 16 residues. V was pared by 6 bases and J by 11 bases, with 18 bases of the junction left unmatched. The CDR3 loop reads CASSSPRDRSLSKQFF. CDR3 in DNA: TGTGCCAGTAGCAGCCCCCGGGACAGGTCCCTCTCGAAGCAGTTCTTC.

A remark on this clonotype: This may be a read error: a much more frequent sequence differs by one nucleotide. The V gene is TRBV6-5, the J gene TRBJ2-1, with 10 bases identical to TRBD1. The CDR3 is made up of 15 amino acids. Looked up from germline, CDR1 is MNHEY and CDR2 is SVGAGI. Trimming at V came to 5 bases and at J to 10 bases, leaving 11 bases not matched to a gene. CDR3 loop: CASSHRTGGFHEQFF. DNA for the CDR3: TGTGCCAGCAGTCACCGGACAGGGGGTTTCCACGAGCAGTTCTTC.

Comments on this clonotype: A much more abundant neighbour one base away suggests this may be a read error. The chain employs TRBV5-1 and TRBJ1-4, with D maybe TRBD1 (6 bases). V lost 1 base to trimming and J lost 5 bases, with 9 bases between them. Germline CDR1 reads SGHRS; CDR2 reads YFSETQ. The CDR3 has 14 residues. CDR3 DNA sequence: TGCGCCAGCAGCTTGATGGGGGGCAATGAAAAACTGTTTTTT. Its protein product is CASSLMGGNEKLFF.

This rearrangement joins TRBV18 to TRBJ1-2; 11 bases fit TRBD1. Per the germline V gene, CDR1 is KGHSH and CDR2 is LQKENI. The CDR3 length is 16 residues. Losses at the gene ends were 4 bases for V and 4 bases for J; bases not matched to a gene: 8. The CDR3 protein is CASSLRTGGKGYGYTF. DNA for the CDR3: TGTGCCAGCTCACTCCGGACAGGGGGCAAAGGCTATGGCTACACCTTC.

This clonotype was counted at least ten times. The gene calls are TRBV12-3 or TRBV12-4 and TRBJ2-7; D uncertain. The CDR3 totals 15 residues. The germline V and J ends were trimmed by 3 bases and 0 bases, with 12 bases remaining between them. The CDR3 nucleotides are TGTGCCAGCAGTTTCGGCAGGTCGATCTCCTACGAGCAGTACTTC. Protein: CASSFGRSISYEQYF.

The chain employs TRBV11-2 and TRBJ1-4, with TRBD1 matching 12 bases. The CDR3 totals 15 residues. CDR1 and CDR2 (germline): SGHAT, FQNNGV. The V segment lost 5 bases and the J segment 6 bases; nucleotides outside the gene matches: 4. The CDR3 reads CASSQGTGGHEKLFF. In DNA form, the CDR3 reads TGTGCCAGCAGCCAGGGGACAGGGGGCCATGAAAAACTGTTTTTT.

This clonotype turned up a few times. A read error may explain this, as a much larger clone is one base away. The chain links TRBV6-5 to TRBJ2-3; maybe TRBD2 (5 bases). This CDR3 has 15 residues. Germline V lookup: CDR1 MNHEY, CDR2 SVGAGI. The chain's CDR3 is CAGSYSRARSDTQYF. The CDR3 DNA sequence: TGTGCCGGCAGTTACTCGAGGGCCCGCTCAGATACGCAGTATTTT.

This chain links TRBV7-2 with TRBJ1-1; no clear D. V lost 2 bases to trimming and J lost 8 bases, with 12 bases between them. CDR3 length equals 13 residues. Germline CDR1 and CDR2: SGHTA and FQGNSA. The CDR3 sequence: CASSLRQAGEAFF. DNA of the CDR3: TGTGCCAGCAGCTTACGACAAGCGGGGGAAGCTTTCTTT.

This chain uses TRBV4-3 with TRBJ1-5; TRBD1 is a possible D gene (5 bases). V lost 0 bases, J lost 0 bases, and 12 bases lay in between. The CDR3 has 17 residues. Germline lookup yields CDR1 LGHNA and CDR2 YSLEER. CDR3 coding DNA: TGCGCCAGCAGCCAAGAAAGCTCGGGGACTAGCAATCAGCCCCAGCATTTT. This encodes CASSQESSGTSNQPQHF.

On this clonotype: Its ends do not fully match the called genes, so a read error is possible. This chain joins TRBV25-1 and TRBJ1-2; unclear D gene. This CDR3 comprises 13 residues. CDR1 and CDR2 from the germline V gene are MGHDK and SYGVNS. In nucleotides, the CDR3 is TGTGCCACTCCGACTGGATTTAGGAGCGACTACACTTTC. Translation gives CATPTGFRSDYTF.

This clonotype appeared many times. The V and J genes are TRBV2 and TRBJ2-3; TRBD1 agrees at 9 bases. Germline-derived CDR1 and CDR2 are SNHLY and FYNNEI. With 6 bases clipped from V and 6 bases from J, the junction kept 10 bases outside the gene matches. The CDR3 totals 15 residues. The CDR3 spells CASSLQGATRDTQYF. The CDR3 bases are TGTGCCAGCAGCTTACAGGGGGCGACGCGGGATACGCAGTATTTT.

This clonotype was picked up many times. The gene calls are TRBV7-2 and TRBJ2-3, with TRBD2 identical over 10 bases. CDR1 is SGHTA, CDR2 FQGNSA, per germline. This CDR3 spans 15 amino acids. V shed 6 bases and J 2 bases; nucleotides not matched to a gene: 5. The CDR3 sequence: CASRASGGVTDTQYF. CDR3 nucleotides: TGTGCCAGCAGAGCCAGCGGGGGGGTCACAGATACGCAGTATTTT.

V gene TRBV12-3 or TRBV12-4 combines with J gene TRBJ2-5; 13 bases fit TRBD2. CDR3 length equals 15 residues. The J segment lost 9 bases and the V segment lost 6 bases, leaving 10 bases of the junction unmatched. In DNA, the CDR3 is TGTGCCAGCAGCTGGACTAGCGGGAGAAGGGATGCCCAGTACTTC. As protein: CASSWTSGRRDAQYF.

The sample holds many counts of this clonotype. In DNA form, the CDR3 reads TGTGCCAGCAGTGGGGACTGGATGGGGGGGAAGCAGTACTTC. Its translation is CASSGDWMGGKQYF. The genes are TRBV6-5 and TRBJ2-5; the match to TRBD2 covers 7 bases. V shed 5 bases, J shed 11 bases, and the junction held 14 bases outside the gene matches. The CDR3 covers 14 residues. Germline lookup yields CDR1 MNHEY and CDR2 SVGAGI.

The chain has TRBV7-8 and TRBJ1-5, with TRBD1 as a possible D gene (6 bases). The germline gives CDR1 SGHVS, CDR2 FQNEAQ. This CDR3 has 16 amino acids. V gave up 1 base and J gave up 8 bases, with 18 bases separating them. The CDR3 here is CASSLGGGRGGEPQHF. CDR3 sequence (DNA): TGTGCCAGCAGCTTAGGTGGGGGTAGGGGGGGGGAGCCCCAGCATTTT.

This clonotype was observed a handful of times. This chain links TRBV7-9 with TRBJ1-3; 8 positions match TRBD1. This CDR3 has 15 residues. J lost 1 base, V lost 5 bases, and 4 bases had no gene match. CDR1 and CDR2 (germline): SEHNR, FQNEAQ (reference sequence). This CDR3 is CASSPRTGSGNTIYF. The CDR3, as DNA: TGTGCCAGCAGCCCGAGGACAGGGTCTGGAAACACCATATATTTT.

The sample holds a few counts of this clonotype. A much larger clone is a single base away; this may be a read error. The V call is TRBV2, the J call TRBJ2-5, with 9 bases aligning to TRBD1. CDR1 and CDR2 from the germline V gene are SNHLY and FYNNEI. This CDR3 is built from 17 residues. Trimming at V came to 7 bases and at J to 11 bases, leaving 23 bases not matched to a gene. As DNA, the CDR3 is TGTGCCAGCACAGAGACGTCCGGGGGACAGGGCGTCTATGAGCAGTACTTC. Its protein product is CASTETSGGQGVYEQYF.

A few counts support this clonotype. The chain recombines TRBV30 with TRBJ2-3; maybe TRBD1 (5 bases). V shed 8 bases and J shed 1 base, with 13 bases lying between them. Germline V gene lookup returns CDR1 GTSNPN and CDR2 SVGIG (reference sequence). This CDR3 spans 13 amino acids. The CDR3 loop reads CALASRGTDTQYF. The DNA of the CDR3 is TGTGCCCTTGCGAGCAGGGGCACAGATACGCAGTATTTT.

V is TRBV20-1 and J is TRBJ1-5, with TRBD1 matching 7 bases. This CDR3 is 17 amino acids long. Germline V lookup: CDR1 DFQATT, CDR2 SNEGSKA (reference sequence). Unmatched junction bases numbered 15, after V lost 3 bases and J lost 4 bases. CDR3 coding DNA: TGCAGTGCTAGTCAGAGACAGGGTCGATCCAATAATCAGCCCCAGCATTTT. Its protein product is CSASQRQGRSNNQPQHF.

The chain employs TRBV20-1 and TRBJ1-2, with 7 positions matching TRBD1. Germline V CDR1 and CDR2: DFQATT, SNEGSKA (reference sequence). The CDR3 totals 14 residues. Germline trimming cut 2 bases from V and 8 bases from J; bases unmatched to any gene: 11. This chain's CDR3 is CSARPIQGVGGYTF. The DNA of the CDR3 is TGCAGTGCTAGACCAATCCAGGGGGTAGGAGGCTACACCTTC.

About this clonotype: A much larger clone is a single base away; this may be a read error. The gene calls are TRBV9 and TRBJ2-3; 10 positions match TRBD2. V dropped 0 bases and J dropped 5; count of bases not matched to a gene: 6. The germline CDR1 and CDR2 sequences are SGDLS and YYNGEE. This CDR3 spans 16 amino acids. The CDR3 loop reads CASSVDLAGAEDTQYF. CDR3 in DNA: TGTGCCAGCAGCGTAGACCTAGCGGGGGCTGAAGATACGCAGTATTTT.

This clonotype turned up a few times. The V call is TRBV28, the J call TRBJ1-4; no firm D call. The CDR3 spans 13 residues. The ends were cut back, 8 bases at V and 2 bases at J, with 9 bases in the middle. The germline V gene has CDR1 MDHEN and CDR2 SYDVKM. For the CDR3, the DNA is TGTGCCAGCCTTAGACGGACTAATGAAAAACTGTTTTTT. Its translation: CASLRRTNEKLFF. Full variable domain (missing parts from reference TRBV28 and TRBJ1-4): DVKVTQSSRYLVKRTGEKVFLECVQDMDHENMFWYRQDPGLGLRLIYFSYDVKMKEKGDIPEGYSVSREKKERFSLILESASTNQTSMYLCASLRRTNEKLFFGSGTQLSVL.

At least ten counts were recorded for this clonotype. The chain employs TRBV7-6 and TRBJ2-3; 10 nucleotides align to TRBD1. The CDR3 contains 18 residues. The germline CDR1 and CDR2 sequences are SGHVS and FNYEAQ. Unmatched junction bases numbered 9, after V lost 3 bases and J lost 0 bases. CDR3 DNA: TGTGCCAGCAGCTTTGGACAGGGGGGTCGGACTAGCACAGATACGCAGTATTTT. Its translation: CASSFGQGGRTSTDTQYF. Full variable domain (rest looked up from reference TRBV7-6 and TRBJ2-3): GAGVSQSPRYKVTKRGQDVALRCDPISGHVSLYWYRQALGQGPEFLTYFNYEAQQDKSGLPNDRFSAERPEGSISTLTIQRTEQRDSAMYRCASSFGQGGRTSTDTQYFGPGTRLTVL.

This clonotype was counted only a few times. J is TRBJ2-7 and V is TRBV7-9, with 12 bases aligning to TRBD1. V dropped 3 bases and J dropped 7; count of bases not matched to a gene: 7. CDR3 length: 15 amino acids. CDR1 SEHNR and CDR2 FQNEAQ come from the germline V gene (reference sequence). CDR3 loop: CASSFPGQGAGEQYF. The CDR3 DNA reads TGTGCCAGCAGCTTCCCGGGACAGGGGGCGGGGGAGCAGTACTTC.

Comments on this clonotype: This may arise from a read error, as a much more abundant clone is one base away. V gene TRBV27 combines with J gene TRBJ2-5, with 7 bases identical to TRBD2. The closer fit of TRBJ2-1 to the DNA end suggests the J call may be wrong. The CDR3 is 16 amino acids. Germline V CDR1 and CDR2: MNHEY, SMNVEV (reference sequence). CDR3: CASSSRGTKYQETQFF. The CDR3 bases are TGTGCCAGCAGTTCACGGGGGACTAAGTACCAAGAGACCCAGTTCTTC.

This clonotype was observed at least ten times. CDR3: CASSLEVTSTDTQYF. CDR3 in DNA: TGTGCCAGCAGCTTGGAGGTAACCAGCACAGATACGCAGTATTTT. The chain links TRBV5-5 to TRBJ2-3; no clear D. Germline V gene data show CDR1 as SGHKS and CDR2 as YYEKEE (reference sequence). CDR3 length equals 15 residues. Trimming left V 0 bases short and J 0 bases short, with 8 bases between.

This sequence joins TRBV4-1 and TRBJ2-7; tentatively, D is TRBD1 (6 bases). CDR1 and CDR2 (germline): MGHRA, YSYEKL. The CDR3 extends over 15 amino acids. With 4 bases removed from V and 2 bases from J, the gap between germline ends came to 15 bases. Here the CDR3 reads CASSREEDSTYEQYF. The DNA of the CDR3 is TGCGCCAGCAGCCGCGAAGAGGACAGCACCTACGAGCAGTACTTC.